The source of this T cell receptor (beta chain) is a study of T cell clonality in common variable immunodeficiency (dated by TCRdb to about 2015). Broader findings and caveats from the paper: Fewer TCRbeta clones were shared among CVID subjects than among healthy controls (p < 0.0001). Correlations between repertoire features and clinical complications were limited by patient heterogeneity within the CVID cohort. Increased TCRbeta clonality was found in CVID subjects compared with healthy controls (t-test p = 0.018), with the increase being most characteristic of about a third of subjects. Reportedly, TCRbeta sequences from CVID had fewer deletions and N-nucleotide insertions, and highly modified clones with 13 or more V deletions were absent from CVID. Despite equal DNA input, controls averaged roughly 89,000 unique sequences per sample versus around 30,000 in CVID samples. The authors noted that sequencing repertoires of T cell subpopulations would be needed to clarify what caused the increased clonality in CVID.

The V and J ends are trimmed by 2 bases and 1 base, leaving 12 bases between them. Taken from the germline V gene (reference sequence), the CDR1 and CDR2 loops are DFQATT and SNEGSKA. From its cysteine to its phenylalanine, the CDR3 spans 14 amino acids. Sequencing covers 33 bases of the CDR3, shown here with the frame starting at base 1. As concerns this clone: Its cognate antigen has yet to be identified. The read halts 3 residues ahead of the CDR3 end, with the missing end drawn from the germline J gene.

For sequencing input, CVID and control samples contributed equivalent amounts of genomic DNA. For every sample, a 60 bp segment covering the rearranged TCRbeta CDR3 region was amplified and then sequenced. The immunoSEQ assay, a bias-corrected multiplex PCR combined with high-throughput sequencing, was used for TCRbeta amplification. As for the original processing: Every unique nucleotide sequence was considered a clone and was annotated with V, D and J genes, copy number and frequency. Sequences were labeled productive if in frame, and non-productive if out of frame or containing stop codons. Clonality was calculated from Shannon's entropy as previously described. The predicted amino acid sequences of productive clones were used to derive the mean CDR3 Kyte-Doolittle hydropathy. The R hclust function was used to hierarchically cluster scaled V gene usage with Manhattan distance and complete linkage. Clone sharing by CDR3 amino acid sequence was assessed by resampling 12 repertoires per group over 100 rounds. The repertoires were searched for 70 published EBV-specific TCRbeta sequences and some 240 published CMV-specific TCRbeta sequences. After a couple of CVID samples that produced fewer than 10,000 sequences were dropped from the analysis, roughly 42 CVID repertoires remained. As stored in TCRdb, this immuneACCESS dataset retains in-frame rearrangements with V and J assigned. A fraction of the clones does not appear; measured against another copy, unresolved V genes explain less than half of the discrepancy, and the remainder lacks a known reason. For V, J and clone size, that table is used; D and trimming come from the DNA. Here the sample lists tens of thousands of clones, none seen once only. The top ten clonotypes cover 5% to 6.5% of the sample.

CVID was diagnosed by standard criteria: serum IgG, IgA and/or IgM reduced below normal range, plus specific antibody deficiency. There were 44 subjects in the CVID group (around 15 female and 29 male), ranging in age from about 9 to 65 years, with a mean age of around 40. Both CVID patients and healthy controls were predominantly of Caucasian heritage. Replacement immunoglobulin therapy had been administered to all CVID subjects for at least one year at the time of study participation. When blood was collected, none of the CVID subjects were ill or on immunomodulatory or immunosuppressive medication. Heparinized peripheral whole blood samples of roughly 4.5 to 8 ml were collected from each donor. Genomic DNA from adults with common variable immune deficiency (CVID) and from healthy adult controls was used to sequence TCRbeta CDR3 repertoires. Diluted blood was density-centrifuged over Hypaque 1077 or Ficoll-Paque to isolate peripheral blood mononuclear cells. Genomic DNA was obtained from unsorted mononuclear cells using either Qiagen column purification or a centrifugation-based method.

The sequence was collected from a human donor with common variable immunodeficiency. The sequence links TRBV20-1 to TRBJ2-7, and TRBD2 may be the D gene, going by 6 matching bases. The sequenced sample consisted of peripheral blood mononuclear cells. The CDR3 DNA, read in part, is TGCAGTGCTAGACCCGGGACTGATTCCTACGAG. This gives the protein CSARPGTDSYE. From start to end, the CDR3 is CSARPGTDSYEQYF.